This T cell receptor beta chain emerged from a study of neoadjuvant anti-PD-1 for oral cavity cancer. Background on the study: Most patients had three to four biweekly doses of 3 mg/kg nivolumab before resection.

Germline CDR1 is WSHSY and CDR2 is SAAADI. The CDR3 consists of 14 residues. V gave up 7 bases and J gave up 3 bases; unmatched junction bases: 8. Sequencing was performed with immunoSEQ multiplex PCR; in TCRdb, only in-frame clones are kept and a portion is missing. The sample carries 13,000 to 15,000 clones, roughly 70% recorded once. The material sequenced was PBMCs, taken before nivolumab (anti-PD-1) treatment. The V and J genes are TRBV10-2 and TRBJ1-1; the match to TRBD1 covers 7 bases. This receptor was identified in a person between 40 and 79 years old with oral cavity squamous cell carcinoma. The CDR3 coding sequence is TGCGCCAGCACCCTAGCAGGGGGTTACACTGAAGCTTTCTTT. This translates into CASTLAGGYTEAFF.